Below are 28 T cell receptor beta chains sequenced from a single sample in a study of CD4 T cells in relation to SARS-CoV-2 and coronaviruses. CD4+ T cells from unexposed donors were obtained before the COVID-19 pandemic (2011-2018). Generated by immunoSEQ multiplex PCR, the TCRdb table keeps only in-frame clones and is missing some. The sample lists about 59,000 clones; 86% were seen once. Specimen: memory CD4+ T cells from PBMCs. These receptors all come from a human donor in good health.

This rearrangement joins TRBV11-2 to TRBJ2-5; D is ambiguous. The CDR3 is made up of 14 amino acids. V lost 1 base and J lost 2, with 8 bases in between. The germline CDR1 and CDR2 sequences are SGHAT and FQNNGV. CDR3 sequence: CASSLVPGQETQYF. CDR3 coding DNA: TGTGCCAGCAGCTTAGTTCCGGGTCAAGAGACCCAGTACTTC.

The V gene is TRBV24-1, the J gene TRBJ2-1; 9 bases agree with TRBD2. Germline loops: CDR1 KGHDR, CDR2 SFDVKD. Losses at the gene ends were 6 bases for V and 1 base for J; bases not matched to a gene: 0. The CDR3 consists of 14 residues. CDR3 nucleotides: TGTGCCACCAGTCTAGCGGGGTCCTACAATGAGCAGTTCTTC. Translated: CATSLAGSYNEQFF.

This chain connects TRBV18 to TRBJ2-5; D uncertain. V was clipped by 1 base and J by 2 bases, with 8 bases between them. Germline CDR1 is KGHSH and CDR2 is LQKENI. The CDR3 consists of 14 residues. Here the CDR3 DNA reads TGTGCCAGCTCACCACAGGGCCTTCAAGAGACCCAGTACTTC. It is translated as CASSPQGLQETQYF.

The J gene is TRBJ1-1, the V gene TRBV20-1, with a possible D match to TRBD1 (6 bases). This CDR3 contains 14 residues. Germline assignment: CDR1 DFQATT and CDR2 SNEGSKA (reference sequence). V gave up 3 bases and J gave up 7 bases, with 18 bases separating them. The CDR3 sequence: CSASGQLGDREAFF. The CDR3 DNA sequence: TGCAGTGCTAGTGGACAGCTAGGTGACCGTGAAGCTTTCTTT.

This chain uses TRBV4-2 with TRBJ2-1; D is undetermined. Trimming took off 1 base at V and 0 bases at J, with 16 bases between the two ends. The CDR3 totals 18 residues. The germline V gene encodes CDR1 LGHNA and CDR2 YNFKEQ. The CDR3 DNA is TGTGCCAGCAGCCAAGCCCTCGGGCGCAGCAGCTCCTACAATGAGCAGTTCTTC. Protein product: CASSQALGRSSSYNEQFF.

The CDR3 reads CASSNANYGYTF. The CDR3 nucleotides are TGTGCCAGCAGTAATGCTAACTATGGCTACACCTTC. This chain links TRBV28 with TRBJ1-2, with no clear D. Trimming left V 5 bases short and J 0 bases short, with 4 bases between. CDR3 length equals 12 residues. The germline gives CDR1 MDHEN, CDR2 SYDVKM.

The chain is built from TRBV19 and TRBJ2-2; no definite D call. V was pared by 2 bases and J by 2 bases, with 6 bases between. Germline V gene sequence: CDR1 LNHDA, CDR2 SQIVND (reference sequence). This CDR3 is built from 14 residues. CDR3 protein: CASSILSNTGELFF. CDR3 bases: TGTGCCAGTAGTATATTGTCAAACACCGGGGAGCTGTTTTTT.

The chain uses TRBV27 and TRBJ2-1, with D unresolved. Germline assignment: CDR1 MNHEY and CDR2 SMNVEV (reference sequence). V lost 3 bases, J lost 0 bases, and 12 bases lay in between. This CDR3 contains 16 residues. The CDR3 nucleotides are TGTGCCAGCAGTTTGGCCACGAGTCTCTCCTACAATGAGCAGTTCTTC. Translating it yields CASSLATSLSYNEQFF.

V gene TRBV7-9 combines with J gene TRBJ2-2; TRBD1 matches 7 bases. CDR3 length: 16 amino acids. Germline CDR1 is SEHNR and CDR2 is FQNEAQ (reference sequence). The V and J ends lost 5 bases and 0 bases, in that order; junction bases with no gene match: 6. Here the CDR3 reads CASSPTGQSNTGELFF. The CDR3 nucleotides read TGTGCCAGCAGCCCCACGGGACAGTCGAACACCGGGGAGCTGTTTTTT.

The V gene is TRBV28, the J gene TRBJ1-5; 8 bases map to TRBD1. Germline CDR1 MDHEN, CDR2 SYDVKM. CDR3 length equals 15 residues. Trimming cost V 6 bases and J 2 bases; bases outside gene matches: 6. In DNA form, the CDR3 reads TGTGCCAGCAGGACAGGGGAACAAGGCAATCAGCCCCAGCATTTT. Translating gives CASRTGEQGNQPQHF.

The gene calls are TRBV11-2 and TRBJ1-4, with D maybe TRBD1 (5 bases). Germline-derived CDR1 and CDR2 are SGHAT and FQNNGV. The germline V and J ends were trimmed by 3 bases and 8 bases, with 16 bases remaining between them. This CDR3 is 15 amino acids long. CDR3: CASSFGAHTGEKLFF. CDR3 bases: TGTGCCAGCAGCTTTGGGGCTCACACGGGAGAAAAACTGTTTTTT.

This clone was picked up a small number of times. The chain recombines TRBV10-1 with TRBJ1-1, with D perhaps TRBD1 (5 bases). V dropped 3 bases and J dropped 5 bases, with 13 bases sitting between them. Per germline, CDR1 WNHNN and CDR2 SYGVQD (reference sequence). The CDR3 covers 14 residues. The CDR3 DNA follows: TGCGCCAGCAGTGACCAGGGAGGAGTGACTGAAGCTTTCTTT. It specifies CASSDQGGVTEAFF.

The chain couples TRBV18 to TRBJ2-7, with D perhaps matching TRBD2 (6 bases). Trimming pared 4 bases from V and 7 bases from J, leaving 11 bases between. The CDR3 runs to 12 residues. The V gene's germline CDR1 is KGHSH and CDR2 LQKENI. The CDR3 nucleotides are TGTGCCAGCTCACACCCGGGGGTTGAGCAGTACTTC. Protein: CASSHPGVEQYF.

V usage is TRBV14 and J usage is TRBJ2-2; possibly TRBD2 for D (6 bases). Trimming removed 3 bases from V and 3 bases from J, with 8 bases in between. This CDR3 has 14 amino acids. Germline lookup yields CDR1 SGHDN and CDR2 FVKESK. DNA for the CDR3: TGTGCCAGCAGCCAGGGGAGGTACACCGGGGAGCTGTTTTTT. Its translation: CASSQGRYTGELFF.

This sequence joins TRBV6-5 and TRBJ2-1, with TRBD2 matching over 11 bases. Germline values: CDR1 MNHEY, CDR2 SVGAGI. The CDR3 is made up of 15 amino acids. The V gene end was trimmed by 2 bases and the J gene end by 9 bases; junction bases not matched to a gene: 6. CDR3 sequence reads: CASSYQASGRFEQFF. The CDR3 region has the DNA TGTGCCAGCAGTTACCAGGCTAGCGGGAGGTTTGAGCAGTTCTTC.

V and J are TRBV5-1 and TRBJ1-2, with TRBD1 matching over 10 bases. CDR3 length equals 15 residues. V lost 4 bases to trimming and J lost 0 bases; unmatched junction nucleotides: 3. Germline assignment: CDR1 SGHRS and CDR2 YFSETQ. The DNA of the CDR3 is TGCGCCAGCAGCATGACAGGGGGCACTAACTATGGCTACACCTTC. This sequence encodes CASSMTGGTNYGYTF.

The J gene is TRBJ1-3, the V gene TRBV19; 7 bases fit TRBD1. J was trimmed by 0 bases and V by 8 bases; bases with no gene match: 7. Germline V CDR1 and CDR2: LNHDA, SQIVND (reference sequence). The CDR3 loop spans 15 amino acids. The DNA of the CDR3 is TGTGCCAGTCAGGGACAGTTAAGCTCTGGAAACACCATATATTTT. Its translation: CASQGQLSSGNTIYF.

The V and J genes are TRBV3-1 (or the pseudogene TRBV3-2) and TRBJ2-7; D possibly corresponds to TRBD1 (5 bases). CDR1 LGHDT and CDR2 YNNKEL come from the germline V gene (reference sequence). The ends were cut back, 1 base at V and 7 bases at J, with 8 bases in the middle. The CDR3 is made up of 12 amino acids. CDR3 in amino acids: CASSQVTGEQYF. CDR3 coding DNA: TGTGCCAGCAGCCAAGTCACAGGTGAGCAGTACTTC.

The rearrangement joins TRBV3-1 (or the pseudogene TRBV3-2) to TRBJ2-1; D not resolved. Between the trimmed V and J ends, which lost 2 bases and 8 bases, there was a span of 22 bases. This CDR3 is 17 amino acids long. From germline, CDR1 is LGHDT and CDR2 YNNKEL (reference sequence). The CDR3 loop reads CASSQTSGLTIVHEQFF. In DNA, the CDR3 is TGTGCCAGCAGCCAAACGTCCGGGCTAACAATCGTTCATGAGCAGTTCTTC.

The chain couples TRBV6-5 to TRBJ2-7, with TRBD1 identical over 9 bases. V lost 3 bases and J lost 0; bases outside the gene matches: 3. Germline CDR1 reads MNHEY; CDR2 reads SVGAGI. The CDR3 runs 15 residues. The chain's CDR3 is CASSYLTGGSYEQYF. CDR3 DNA sequence: TGTGCCAGCAGTTATCTGACAGGGGGCTCCTACGAGCAGTACTTC.

This chain joins TRBV28 and TRBJ1-2; 9 bases agree with TRBD1. The trim removed 5 bases at V and 5 bases at J, leaving 12 bases unmatched. CDR3 length: 16 amino acids. CDR1 is MDHEN and CDR2 is SYDVKM in the germline V gene. The DNA for the CDR3 is TGTGCCAGCAGTCTTGGGGGGGACAGGGATCGGTATGGCTACACCTTC. It specifies CASSLGGDRDRYGYTF.

This clone was recorded only once. This sequence joins TRBV3-1 (or the pseudogene TRBV3-2) and TRBJ2-7; no firm D call. The CDR3 extends over 12 amino acids. The germline gives CDR1 LGHDT, CDR2 YNNKEL (reference sequence). V lost 5 bases and J 3 bases, leaving 8 bases between the germline ends. The CDR3 sequence is CASSFLGYEQYF. CDR3 DNA: TGTGCCAGCAGCTTCTTAGGCTACGAGCAGTACTTC.

The V call is TRBV7-9, the J call TRBJ2-5; D uncertain. CDR3 length equals 15 residues. The germline CDR1 and CDR2 sequences are SEHNR and FQNEAQ (reference sequence). The V end was cut by 4 bases, the J end by 5 bases, with 17 bases between. CDR3 DNA sequence: TGTGCCAGCAGCTCCACCGGCACGGGTCAGGAGACCCAGTACTTC. Residues: CASSSTGTGQETQYF.

The V gene is TRBV9, the J gene TRBJ1-2, with D perhaps matching TRBD1 (5 bases). Germline CDR1 SGDLS, CDR2 YYNGEE. The CDR3 is 12 residues long. Trimming cost V 3 bases and J 13 bases, with 16 bases left between them. This CDR3 reads CASSGVSGFPTF. As DNA, the CDR3 is TGTGCCAGCAGCGGAGTGTCAGGGTTCCCCACCTTC.

The chain is built from TRBV5-1 and TRBJ2-5, with 13 bases that match TRBD2. V dropped 4 bases and J dropped 1; count of bases not matched to a gene: 10. CDR1 is SGHRS and CDR2 is YFSETQ in the germline V gene. The CDR3 loop spans 18 amino acids. CDR3 nucleotide sequence: TGCGCCAGCAGCCAATGGACTAGCGGGAGAATCCCCCAAGAGACCCAGTACTTC. It translates to CASSQWTSGRIPQETQYF.

The chain recombines TRBV19 with TRBJ2-5; 7 bases line up with TRBD2. Germline CDR1 reads LNHDA; CDR2 reads SQIVND (reference sequence). V was pared by 4 bases and J by 4 bases, with 12 bases of the junction left unmatched. This CDR3 contains 16 residues. The CDR3 here is CASSTRVVAGGETQYF. The DNA of the CDR3 is TGTGCCAGTAGTACCCGAGTGGTAGCGGGTGGAGAGACCCAGTACTTC.

V is TRBV27 and J is TRBJ2-5; tentative D call: TRBD2 (6 bases). CDR1 and CDR2 from the germline V gene are MNHEY and SMNVEV (reference sequence). V lost 5 bases, J lost 5 bases, and 12 bases lay in between. The CDR3 contains 13 residues. This chain's CDR3 is CASSRTRGETQYF. CDR3 DNA sequence: TGTGCCAGCAGTAGAACGCGGGGTGAGACCCAGTACTTC.

The rearrangement joins TRBV7-9 to TRBJ2-3; D unclear. Germline V gene lookup returns CDR1 SEHNR and CDR2 FQNEAQ (reference sequence). This CDR3 is built from 15 residues. V was shortened by 4 bases and J by 0 bases, with 11 bases between the two germline ends. CDR3 sequence (DNA): TGTGCCAGCAGCTCCACTTCTTCTAGCACAGATACGCAGTATTTT. Protein sequence: CASSSTSSSTDTQYF.